This TCR beta chain stems from a study of T cell clones after liver transplantation. Study-wide background: Three of eight recipients were HCV-positive; others had non-autoimmune, non-viral indications.

Trimming took off 0 bases at V and 2 bases at J, with 9 bases between the two ends. This CDR3 contains 14 residues. Germline-derived CDR1 and CDR2 are SGHRS and YFSETQ. This clone has only one observation. Data came from immunoSEQ multiplex PCR; TCRdb stores just in-frame clones and leaves some out. Here the sample spans 18,000 or so clones, 75% to 90% being singletons. This specimen consisted of CD8+ T cells from blood, obtained approximately 3.5 years after liver transplant. This sequence joins TRBV5-1 and TRBJ2-7; D may be TRBD2 (5 bases). The origin of this receptor is a human patient who received a liver transplant. Some T cells may arise from the graft donor. The CDR3 is CASSLAVGAYEQYF. In DNA form, the CDR3 reads TGCGCCAGCAGCTTGGCCGTCGGGGCCTACGAGCAGTACTTC.